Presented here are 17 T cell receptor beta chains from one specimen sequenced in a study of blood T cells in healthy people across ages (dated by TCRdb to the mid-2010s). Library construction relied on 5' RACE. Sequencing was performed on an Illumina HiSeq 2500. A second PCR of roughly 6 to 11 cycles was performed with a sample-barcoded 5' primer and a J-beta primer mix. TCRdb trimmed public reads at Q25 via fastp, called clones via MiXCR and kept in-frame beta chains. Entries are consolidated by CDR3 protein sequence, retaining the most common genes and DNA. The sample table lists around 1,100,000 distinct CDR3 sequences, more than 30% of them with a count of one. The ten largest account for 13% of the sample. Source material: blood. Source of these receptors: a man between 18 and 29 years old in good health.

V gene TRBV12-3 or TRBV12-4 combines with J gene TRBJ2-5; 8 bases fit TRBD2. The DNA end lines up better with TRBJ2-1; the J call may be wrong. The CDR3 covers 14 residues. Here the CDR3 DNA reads TGTGCCAGCAGTAGAGCGGGGGTCCAAGAGACCCAGTTCTTC. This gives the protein CASSRAGVQETQFF.

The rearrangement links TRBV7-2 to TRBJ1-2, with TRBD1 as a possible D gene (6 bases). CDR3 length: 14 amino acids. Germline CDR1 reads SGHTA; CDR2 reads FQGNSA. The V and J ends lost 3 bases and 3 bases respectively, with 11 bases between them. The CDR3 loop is CASSFRQVYYGYTF. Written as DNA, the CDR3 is TGTGCCAGCAGCTTCCGACAGGTTTACTATGGCTACACCTTC.

CDR3 sequence reads: CASSPLGPYEKLFF. CDR3 DNA sequence: TGTGCCAGCAGCCCCCTTGGCCCTTATGAAAAACTGTTTTTT. V gene TRBV12-3 or TRBV12-4 combines with J gene TRBJ1-4; no reliable D call. The CDR3 has 14 residues. V lost 6 bases, J lost 6 bases, and 14 bases lay in between.

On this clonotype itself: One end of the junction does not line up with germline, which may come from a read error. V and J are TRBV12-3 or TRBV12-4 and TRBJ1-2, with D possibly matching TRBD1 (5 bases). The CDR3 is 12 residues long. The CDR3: CASSRDSYGNTF. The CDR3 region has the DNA TGTGCCAGCAGCCGGGACTCCTATGGCAACACCTTC.

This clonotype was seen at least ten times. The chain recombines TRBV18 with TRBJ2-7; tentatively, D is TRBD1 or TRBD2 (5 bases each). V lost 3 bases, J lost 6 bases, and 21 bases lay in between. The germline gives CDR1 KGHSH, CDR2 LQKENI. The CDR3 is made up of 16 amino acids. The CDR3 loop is CASSPPGTSSLCEQYF. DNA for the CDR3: TGTGCCAGCTCACCGCCAGGGACGTCCTCGCTCTGCGAGCAGTACTTC.

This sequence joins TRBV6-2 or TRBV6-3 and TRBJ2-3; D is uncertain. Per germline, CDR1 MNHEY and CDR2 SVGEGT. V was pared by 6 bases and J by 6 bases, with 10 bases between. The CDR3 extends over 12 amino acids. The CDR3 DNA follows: TGTGCCAGCAGAGATCAAGCGGATACGCAGTATTTT. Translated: CASRDQADTQYF.

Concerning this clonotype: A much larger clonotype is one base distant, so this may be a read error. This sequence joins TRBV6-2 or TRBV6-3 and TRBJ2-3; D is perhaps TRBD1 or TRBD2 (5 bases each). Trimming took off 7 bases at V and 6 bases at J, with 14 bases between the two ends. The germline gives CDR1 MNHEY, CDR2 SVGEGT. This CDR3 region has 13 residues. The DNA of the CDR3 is TGTGCCAGCAACTACGGGGCTGCCGATACGCAGTATTTT. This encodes CASNYGAADTQYF.

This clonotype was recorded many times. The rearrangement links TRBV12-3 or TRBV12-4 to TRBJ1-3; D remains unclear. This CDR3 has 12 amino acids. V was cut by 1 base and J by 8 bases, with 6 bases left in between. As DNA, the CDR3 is TGTGCCAGCAGTTTAGAGGGATACACCATATATTTT. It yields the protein CASSLEGYTIYF.

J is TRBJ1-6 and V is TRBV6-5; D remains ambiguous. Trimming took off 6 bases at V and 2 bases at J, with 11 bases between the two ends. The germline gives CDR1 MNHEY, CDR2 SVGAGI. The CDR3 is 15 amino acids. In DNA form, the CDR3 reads TGTGCCAGCAGCCAGACTGAGACCTATAATTCACCCCTCCACTTT. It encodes CASSQTETYNSPLHF.

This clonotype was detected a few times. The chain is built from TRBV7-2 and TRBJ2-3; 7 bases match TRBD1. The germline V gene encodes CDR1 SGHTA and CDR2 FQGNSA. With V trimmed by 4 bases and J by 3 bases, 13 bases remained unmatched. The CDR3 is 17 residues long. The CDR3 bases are TGTGCCAGCAGCTGGGACAGCTACACGAATACAACAGATACGCAGTATTTT. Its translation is CASSWDSYTNTTDTQYF.

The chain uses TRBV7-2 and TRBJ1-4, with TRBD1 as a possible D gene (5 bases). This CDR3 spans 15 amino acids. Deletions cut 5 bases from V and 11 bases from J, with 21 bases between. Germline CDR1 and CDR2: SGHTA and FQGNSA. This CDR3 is CASSLEGGRVPKLFF. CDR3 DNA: TGTGCCAGCAGCCTAGAGGGTGGCAGGGTACCCAAACTGTTTTTT.

CDR3 loop: CSVFGQGGYTF. The CDR3 DNA is TGCAGCGTTTTCGGGCAAGGAGGCTACACCTTC. V is TRBV29-1 and J is TRBJ1-2; D unresolved. Trimming cost V 5 bases and J 8 bases, with 12 bases left between them. Germline V lookup: CDR1 SQVTM, CDR2 ANQGSEA. The CDR3 is 11 amino acids.

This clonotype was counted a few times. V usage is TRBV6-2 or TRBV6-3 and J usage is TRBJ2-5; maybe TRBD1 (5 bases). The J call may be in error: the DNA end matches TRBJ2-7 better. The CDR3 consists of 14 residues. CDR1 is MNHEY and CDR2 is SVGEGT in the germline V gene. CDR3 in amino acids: CASSYTGFSYEQYF. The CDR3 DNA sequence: TGTGCCAGCAGTTACACAGGATTCTCCTACGAGCAGTACTTC.

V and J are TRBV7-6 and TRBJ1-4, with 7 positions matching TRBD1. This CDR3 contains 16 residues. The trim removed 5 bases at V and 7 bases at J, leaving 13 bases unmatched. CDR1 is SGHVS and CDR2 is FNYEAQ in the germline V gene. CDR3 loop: CASSPRYTGEGEKLFF. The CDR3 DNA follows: TGTGCCAGCAGCCCCCGGTATACAGGGGAAGGTGAAAAACTGTTTTTT. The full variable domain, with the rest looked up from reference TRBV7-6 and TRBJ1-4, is GAGVSQSPRYKVTKRGQDVALRCDPISGHVSLYWYRQALGQGPEFLTYFNYEAQQDKSGLPNDRFSAERPEGSISTLTIQRTEQRDSAMYRCASSPRYTGEGEKLFFGSGTQLSVL.

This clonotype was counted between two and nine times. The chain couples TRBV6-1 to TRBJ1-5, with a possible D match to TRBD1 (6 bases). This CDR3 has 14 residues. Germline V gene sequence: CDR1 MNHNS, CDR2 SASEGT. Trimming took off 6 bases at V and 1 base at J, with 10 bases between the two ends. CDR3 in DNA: TGTGCCAGCAGGACAGACAGGAGCAATCAGCCCCAGCATTTT. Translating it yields CASRTDRSNQPQHF.

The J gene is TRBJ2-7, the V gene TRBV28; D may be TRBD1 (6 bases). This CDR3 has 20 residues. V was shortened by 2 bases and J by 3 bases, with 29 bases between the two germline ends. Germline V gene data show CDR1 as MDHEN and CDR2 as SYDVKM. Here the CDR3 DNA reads TGTGCCAGCAGTTTAGCCGGACAGCGACGTCCCCTGAGTGTACGCTACGAGCAGTACTTC. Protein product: CASSLAGQRRPLSVRYEQYF.

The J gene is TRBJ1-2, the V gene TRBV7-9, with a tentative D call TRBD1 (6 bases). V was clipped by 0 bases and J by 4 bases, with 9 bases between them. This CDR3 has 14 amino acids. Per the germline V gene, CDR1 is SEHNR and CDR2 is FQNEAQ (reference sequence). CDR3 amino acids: CASSLAEGGYGYTF. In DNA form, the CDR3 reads TGTGCCAGCAGCTTAGCCGAAGGGGGCTATGGCTACACCTTC.